Below are 21 T cell receptor beta chains sequenced from a single sample in a study of T cell responses to AZD1222 COVID-19 vaccine. The repertoire was sequenced with immunoSEQ multiplex PCR; TCRdb's copy has only in-frame clones and lacks some. The sample holds around 160,000 clones, around 92% seen once. The sample in question was peripheral blood, obtained 28 days after the second AZD1222 dose. These receptors were obtained from an adult who received the AZD1222 COVID-19 vaccine.

This sequence joins TRBV19 and TRBJ1-2, with 7 nucleotides matching TRBD1. Germline-derived CDR1 and CDR2 are LNHDA and SQIVND (reference sequence). Germline trimming cut 5 bases from V and 5 bases from J; bases unmatched to any gene: 11. This CDR3 contains 15 residues. CDR3 amino acids: CASSGPRQGGYGYTF. The CDR3 nucleotides are TGTGCCAGTAGTGGCCCCCGGCAGGGGGGTTATGGCTACACCTTC.

The chain joins TRBV5-1 to TRBJ2-3; no clear D gene. The germline V gene has CDR1 SGHRS and CDR2 YFSETQ. This CDR3 region has 14 residues. The V gene lost 0 bases and the J gene lost 2 bases, with 7 bases spanning the gap. The CDR3 here is CASSLGGFTDTQYF. The CDR3 nucleotides read TGCGCCAGCAGCTTGGGGGGATTCACAGATACGCAGTATTTT. The variable domain in full, with the rest retrieved from reference TRBV5-1 and TRBJ2-3, is KAGVTQTPRYLIKTRGQQVTLSCSPISGHRSVSWYQQTPGQGLQFLFEYFSETQRNKGNFPGRFSGRQFSNSRSEMNVSTLELGDSALYLCASSLGGFTDTQYFGPGTRLTVL.

This clone was observed a single time. The sample holds other DNA sequences that translate to the same CDR3. The J gene is TRBJ2-5, the V gene TRBV18; D not certain. This CDR3 is 11 amino acids long. CDR1 is KGHSH and CDR2 is LQKENI in the germline V gene. The V end was cut by 2 bases, the J end by 5 bases, with 3 bases between. The CDR3 loop is CASSPAETQYF. CDR3 nucleotide sequence: TGTGCCAGCTCACCAGCGGAGACCCAGTACTTC.

This clone has only one observation. The chain carries TRBV5-1 and TRBJ2-1, with 7 bases that match TRBD1. CDR1 and CDR2 (germline): SGHRS, YFSETQ. The junction had 11 bases not matched to a gene; V was cut back by 4 bases and J by 4 bases. This CDR3 spans 16 amino acids. The CDR3 DNA follows: TGCGCCAGCAGCCTAGGAAGGGGGCCCCTATACAATGAGCAGTTCTTC. Its protein product is CASSLGRGPLYNEQFF.

The V and J genes are TRBV5-5 and TRBJ2-7, with 8 bases lining up with TRBD1. The CDR3 extends over 17 amino acids. CDR1 and CDR2 (germline): SGHKS, YYEKEE (reference sequence). J was trimmed by 5 bases and V by 0 bases; bases with no gene match: 13. The CDR3 reads CASSLAGGQAFFHEQYF. For the CDR3, the DNA is TGTGCCAGCAGCTTGGCCGGGGGACAGGCTTTTTTCCACGAGCAGTACTTC.

The chain is built from TRBV9 and TRBJ1-1, with no clear D. The V end lost 3 bases, the J end lost 1 base, and 7 bases lay between the germline ends. The germline CDR1 and CDR2 sequences are SGDLS and YYNGEE. This CDR3 comprises 13 residues. The DNA for the CDR3 is TGTGCCAGCAGCGCGGACGGGAACACTGAAGCTTTCTTT. The encoded protein is CASSADGNTEAFF.

The rearrangement uses TRBV3-1 (or the pseudogene TRBV3-2) and TRBJ1-1; TRBD1 might be the D (5 bases). This CDR3 has 12 amino acids. Germline values: CDR1 LGHDT, CDR2 YNNKEL (reference sequence). Trimming removed 3 bases from V and 9 bases from J, with 11 bases in between. The CDR3 loop is CASSQEDRKAFF. CDR3 nucleotides: TGTGCCAGCAGCCAGGAAGACAGAAAAGCTTTCTTT.

The gene calls are TRBV27 and TRBJ2-5, with a tentative D call TRBD2 (5 bases). The V gene lost 2 bases and the J gene lost 5 bases, with 18 bases spanning the gap. Germline V gives CDR1 MNHEY, CDR2 SMNVEV (reference sequence). The CDR3 extends over 16 amino acids. DNA for the CDR3: TGTGCCAGCAGTTTACTTGCGCCCCAACTAGGGGAGACCCAGTACTTC. Its translation is CASSLLAPQLGETQYF.

The CDR3 is CASSFGGGYEQYF. The CDR3 DNA follows: TGTGCCAGCAGTTTTGGGGGGGGCTACGAGCAGTACTTC. The V and J genes are TRBV6-6 and TRBJ2-7; 7 positions match TRBD2. The trim removed 4 bases at V and 3 bases at J, leaving 3 bases unmatched. The germline CDR1 and CDR2 sequences are MNHNY and SVGAGI (reference sequence). The CDR3 length is 13 residues.

Worth noting for this clone: The missing conserved phenylalanine or tryptophan at the end of this CDR3 makes a read error likely. The limits of the CDR3 on the DNA are not certain, so only TCRdb's listed CDR3 is given. This sequence joins TRBV29-1 and TRBJ2-3; no check of the table's D call, TRBD1, against the DNA was made. Germline assignment: CDR1 SQVTM and CDR2 ANQGSEA. The CDR3 is made up of 9 amino acids, end residues included. The CDR3 protein is CSVTYRGPD.

This clone has only a few counts. This chain joins TRBV18 and TRBJ1-2; 10 bases are a match to TRBD1. In germline, CDR1 is KGHSH, CDR2 LQKENI. Trimming cost V 6 bases and J 2 bases; bases outside gene matches: 9. CDR3 length equals 16 residues. CDR3 amino acids: CASSQGQGELNYGYTF. The CDR3 DNA reads as TGTGCCAGCTCCCAAGGACAGGGGGAACTGAACTATGGCTACACCTTC.

V is TRBV6-5 and J is TRBJ1-1; the D gene is possibly TRBD1 (5 bases). The CDR3 is made up of 14 amino acids. V lost 4 bases, J lost 0 bases, and 9 bases lay in between. The germline CDR1 and CDR2 sequences are MNHEY and SVGAGI. Here the CDR3 DNA reads TGTGCCAGCAGTTCAAGGGGTATGAACACTGAAGCTTTCTTT. This translates into CASSSRGMNTEAFF.

This clone is a singleton in its sample. This chain connects TRBV28 to TRBJ1-4; tentative D call: TRBD1 (5 bases). Trimming shortened V by 2 bases and J by 5 bases, and 6 bases separated the two germline ends. Germline V gene lookup returns CDR1 MDHEN and CDR2 SYDVKM. The CDR3 totals 13 residues. The CDR3 loop is CASSLEGNEKLFF. In DNA, the CDR3 is TGTGCCAGCAGTTTAGAGGGGAATGAAAAACTGTTTTTT.

The CDR3 is CASSGGWDYGYTF. The CDR3 DNA reads TGTGCCAGCAGCGGAGGGTGGGACTATGGCTACACCTTC. The rearrangement uses TRBV5-6 and TRBJ1-2; D is uncertain. CDR1 and CDR2 (germline): SGHDT, YYEEEE. The CDR3 extends over 13 amino acids. V lost 4 bases and J 3 bases, leaving 10 bases between the germline ends.

The DNA of the CDR3 is TGTGCCAGCAGCTTGGGTCCAGGTGCCTACGAGCAGTACTTC. This gives the protein CASSLGPGAYEQYF. The chain has TRBV5-4 and TRBJ2-7; no firm D call. CDR3 length: 14 residues. The germline CDR1 and CDR2 sequences are SGHNT and YYREEE (reference sequence). V lost 0 bases and J 2 bases, leaving 9 bases between the germline ends.

In this sample, this clone turned up once. V usage is TRBV30 and J usage is TRBJ1-5, with D unclear. V was shortened by 1 base and J by 3 bases, with 4 bases between the two germline ends. CDR1 and CDR2 from the germline V gene are GTSNPN and SVGIG (reference sequence). The CDR3 spans 12 residues. CDR3 protein: CAWSGSNQPQHF. CDR3 in DNA: TGTGCCTGGAGTGGATCCAATCAGCCCCAGCATTTT.

J is TRBJ1-3 and V is TRBV9; D remains unclear. This CDR3 has 16 amino acids. Trimming pared 0 bases from V and 2 bases from J, leaving 12 bases between. The germline CDR1 and CDR2 sequences are SGDLS and YYNGEE. CDR3: CASSVGNIGPGNTIYF. DNA of the CDR3: TGTGCCAGCAGCGTAGGCAATATAGGTCCTGGAAACACCATATATTTT.

The chain couples TRBV15 to TRBJ1-1; D might be TRBD1 (5 bases). V gave up 0 bases and J gave up 4 bases, with 12 bases separating them. CDR1 and CDR2 (germline): LNHNV, YYDKDF (reference sequence). There are 15 residues in the CDR3. The CDR3 sequence: CATSRDRGGITEAFF. The CDR3 DNA reads as TGTGCCACCAGCAGAGATAGGGGAGGCATCACTGAAGCTTTCTTT.

This chain links TRBV6-5 with TRBJ1-1; D not certain. This CDR3 is 14 amino acids long. The germline V gene has CDR1 MNHEY and CDR2 SVGAGI. With 2 bases removed from V and 6 bases from J, the gap between germline ends came to 13 bases. The CDR3 here is CASSYTSDKAEAFF. CDR3 sequence (DNA): TGTGCCAGCAGTTACACTAGTGACAAGGCTGAAGCTTTCTTT.

CDR3 sequence reads: CASSQQGANEKLFF. CDR3 DNA: TGTGCCAGCAGCCAACAGGGGGCTAATGAAAAACTGTTTTTT. The chain joins TRBV7-9 to TRBJ1-4; 8 nucleotides agree with TRBD1. The CDR3 covers 14 residues. Per germline, CDR1 SEHNR and CDR2 FQNEAQ (reference sequence). V lost 5 bases, J lost 3 bases, and 2 bases stayed unmatched.

Worth noting for this clone: Distinct nucleotide sequences in the sample also encode this CDR3. This chain connects TRBV6-5 to TRBJ1-5; D call uncertain. This CDR3 comprises 14 residues. Germline V CDR1 and CDR2: MNHEY, SVGAGI. Trimming removed 0 bases from V and 4 bases from J, with 7 bases in between. CDR3 sequence reads: CASSYSSGNQPQHF. The DNA for the CDR3 is TGTGCCAGCAGTTACTCTTCGGGAAATCAGCCCCAGCATTTT.